The 31 T cell receptor beta chains below all came from one sample that was sequenced in a study of shared clonotypes between healthy human individuals. Assay: immunoSEQ multiplex PCR; the TCRdb copy retains only in-frame clones and omits some. The data show 2 million to 2.5 million clones, less than 95% seen once. Sequenced material: naive CD4+ T cells from PBMCs. The subset denotes: CD45RA+ positively selected. Source of these receptors: a man between 18 and 35 years old in good health. Some clones in this sample may be carry-over from other donors' samples.

The rearrangement links TRBV11-2 to TRBJ1-2; D is unresolved. CDR1 and CDR2 from the germline V gene are SGHAT and FQNNGV. Trimming removed 5 bases from V and 7 bases from J, with 8 bases in between. The CDR3 spans 11 residues. The CDR3 loop is CASSPGFGYTF. The CDR3 bases are TGTGCCAGCAGCCCCGGCTTTGGCTACACCTTC. Drawing the rest from reference TRBV11-2 and TRBJ1-2, the complete variable domain is EAGVAQSPRYKIIEKRQSVAFWCNPISGHATLYWYQQILGQGPKLLIQFQNNGVVDDSQLPKDRFSAERLKGVDSTLKIQPAKLEDSAVYLCASSPGFGYTFGSGTRLTVV.

The chain links TRBV11-2 to TRBJ2-7; D may be TRBD1 (5 bases). Between the trimmed V and J ends, which lost 1 base and 2 bases, there was a span of 18 bases. There are 17 residues in the CDR3. Germline-derived CDR1 and CDR2 are SGHAT and FQNNGV. CDR3 in amino acids: CASSLVVHRTKPYEQYF. DNA of the CDR3: TGTGCCAGCAGCTTAGTCGTCCACCGGACAAAGCCCTACGAGCAGTACTTC.

This rearrangement joins TRBV5-1 to TRBJ1-5, with a tentative D call TRBD1 (5 bases). In germline, CDR1 is SGHRS, CDR2 YFSETQ. Deletions cut 5 bases from V and 0 bases from J, with 12 bases between. This CDR3 region has 15 residues. The CDR3 loop is CASRGGTVSNQPQHF. The CDR3 DNA sequence: TGCGCCAGCAGAGGAGGGACTGTTAGCAATCAGCCCCAGCATTTT.

CDR3 DNA: TGTGCCAGCAGCCCACACCTGGGACAGGGGGTGGATGGCTACACCTTC. Encoded protein: CASSPHLGQGVDGYTF. The genes are TRBV7-2 and TRBJ1-2; 11 bases match TRBD1. This CDR3 is 16 amino acids long. Trimming cost V 5 bases and J 6 bases; bases outside gene matches: 11. CDR1 is SGHTA and CDR2 is FQGNSA in the germline V gene.

This chain uses TRBV6-6 with TRBJ1-1; D gene ambiguous. Germline V gives CDR1 MNHNY, CDR2 SVGAGI (reference sequence). The CDR3 sequence is 15 residues long. V was clipped by 6 bases and J by 6 bases, with 20 bases between them. CDR3 nucleotide sequence: TGTGCCAGCAGCCCAAGTTTGACAATCTACCCTGAAGCTTTCTTT. Translating it yields CASSPSLTIYPEAFF.

The V call is TRBV18, the J call TRBJ2-7; D possibly corresponds to TRBD2 (5 bases). Between the trimmed V and J ends, which lost 3 bases and 2 bases, there was a span of 11 bases. CDR1 and CDR2 (germline): KGHSH, LQKENI. This CDR3 is built from 14 residues. The CDR3 coding sequence is TGTGCCAGCTCACCCGCTAGCCTTCCCTACGAGCAGTACTTC. Translating gives CASSPASLPYEQYF.

A remark on this clone: The sample holds other DNA sequences that translate to the same CDR3. The genes are TRBV2 and TRBJ1-5; tentatively, D is TRBD1 (5 bases). V dropped 2 bases and J dropped 5 bases, with 10 bases sitting between them. This CDR3 is built from 14 residues. CDR1 is SNHLY and CDR2 is FYNNEI in the germline V gene. CDR3 nucleotides: TGTGCCAGCAGTGAAAGGTCGGGGGATCAGCCCCAGCATTTT. Translating it yields CASSERSGDQPQHF.

This clone was observed once. The rearrangement uses TRBV29-1 and TRBJ2-5; D not resolved. Germline-derived CDR1 and CDR2 are SQVTM and ANQGSEA. The CDR3 extends over 13 amino acids. With 3 bases removed from V and 2 bases from J, the gap between germline ends came to 10 bases. CDR3 coding DNA: TGCAGCGTTGACGTCGTCCGACAAGAGACCCAGTACTTC. This codes for CSVDVVRQETQYF.

The chain uses TRBV19 and TRBJ1-3, with D unclear. Germline V gene lookup returns CDR1 LNHDA and CDR2 SQIVND (reference sequence). The CDR3 length is 15 residues. The V end lost 2 bases, the J end lost 0 bases, and 8 bases lay between the germline ends. The CDR3 is CASSIPGRSGNTIYF. CDR3 in DNA: TGTGCCAGTAGTATACCGGGCCGCTCTGGAAACACCATATATTTT.

The chain employs TRBV7-2 and TRBJ2-7, with 10 nucleotides matching TRBD1. The V gene end was trimmed by 1 base and the J gene end by 0 bases; junction bases not matched to a gene: 3. The CDR3 is 16 residues long. Germline assignment: CDR1 SGHTA and CDR2 FQGNSA. The CDR3 protein is CASSLVWTGGSYEQYF. CDR3 nucleotide sequence: TGTGCCAGCAGCTTAGTCTGGACAGGGGGCTCCTACGAGCAGTACTTC.

J is TRBJ2-3 and V is TRBV5-1, with 10 positions matching TRBD1. The germline CDR1 and CDR2 sequences are SGHRS and YFSETQ. The CDR3 extends over 18 amino acids. V was clipped by 5 bases and J by 2 bases; unmatched bases: 14. The CDR3 DNA is TGCGCCAGCAGGATTACTCCGGGACAGGGGTTTTTCACAGATACGCAGTATTTT. It yields the protein CASRITPGQGFFTDTQYF.

The V and J genes are TRBV5-8 and TRBJ2-2; TRBD2 matches at 12 bases. The CDR3 has 16 amino acids. V lost 2 bases and J lost 7; bases outside the gene matches: 6. Germline CDR1 reads SGHTS; CDR2 reads YDEGEE. This chain's CDR3 is CASSFGLAGYSGELFF. In DNA, the CDR3 is TGTGCCAGCAGCTTCGGACTAGCGGGGTACAGCGGGGAGCTGTTTTTT.

Worth noting for this clone: Other DNA variants within this sample encode the same CDR3. The chain recombines TRBV5-1 with TRBJ1-1; perhaps TRBD1 as D (5 bases). Trimming cost V 2 bases and J 4 bases, with 9 bases left between them. CDR3 length: 13 amino acids. Germline lookup yields CDR1 SGHRS and CDR2 YFSETQ. DNA of the CDR3: TGCGCCAGCAGCTTCCAGGGAGGCACTGAAGCTTTCTTT. Amino acid sequence: CASSFQGGTEAFF.

The chain is built from TRBV19 and TRBJ2-4; D remains unclear. V dropped 5 bases and J dropped 0 bases, with 5 bases sitting between them. Per germline, CDR1 LNHDA and CDR2 SQIVND (reference sequence). The CDR3 consists of 13 residues. CDR3: CASSGQAKNIQYF. CDR3 sequence (DNA): TGTGCCAGTAGTGGGCAAGCCAAAAACATTCAGTACTTC. The full variable domain, its missing parts supplied by reference TRBV19 and TRBJ2-4, is DGGITQSPKYLFRKEGQNVTLSCEQNLNHDAMYWYRQDPGQGLRLIYYSQIVNDFQKGDIAEGYSVSREKKESFPLTVTSAQKNPTAFYLCASSGQAKNIQYFGAGTRLSVL.

The chain combines TRBV6-5 with TRBJ2-5; tentative D call: TRBD1 (6 bases). The CDR3 covers 16 residues. Germline CDR1 is MNHEY and CDR2 is SVGAGI. V was trimmed by 0 bases and J by 5 bases, leaving 16 bases between them. The CDR3 is CASSYSFRGFGETQYF. CDR3 nucleotides: TGTGCCAGCAGTTACTCTTTCAGGGGCTTTGGGGAGACCCAGTACTTC.

This rearrangement joins TRBV6-1 to TRBJ2-3; 9 bases align to TRBD2. The CDR3 has 15 residues. After removal of 2 bases from V and 1 base from J, the junction contained 1 base not matched to a gene. CDR1 is MNHNS, CDR2 SASEGT, per germline. CDR3 sequence reads: CASSERLAGTDTQYF. The CDR3 nucleotides read TGTGCCAGCAGTGAAAGACTAGCGGGCACAGATACGCAGTATTTT.

The V and J genes are TRBV5-4 and TRBJ1-3; D is uncertain. V dropped 4 bases and J dropped 3 bases, with 11 bases sitting between them. CDR1 is SGHNT and CDR2 is YYREEE in the germline V gene (reference sequence). The CDR3 sequence is 14 residues long. CDR3 coding DNA: TGTGCCAGCAGCCGGGAGGGATTTGGAAACACCATATATTTT. This encodes CASSREGFGNTIYF.

With regard to this clone: This sample also contains other DNA sequences that code for the same CDR3. This chain uses TRBV28 with TRBJ2-1; unclear D gene. This CDR3 contains 14 residues. V gave up 8 bases and J gave up 0 bases, with 11 bases separating them. CDR1 is MDHEN, CDR2 SYDVKM, per germline. Here the CDR3 DNA reads TGTGCCAGCTCCCCGGTGAGCTCCTACAATGAGCAGTTCTTC. Translating gives CASSPVSSYNEQFF.

The chain has TRBV19 and TRBJ1-1, with TRBD1 matching 9 bases. The CDR3 consists of 17 residues. CDR1 and CDR2 from the germline V gene are LNHDA and SQIVND (reference sequence). The J segment lost 5 bases and the V segment lost 3 bases, leaving 13 bases of the junction unmatched. CDR3 loop: CASSMRPGTGKETEAFF. The CDR3 coding sequence is TGTGCCAGTAGTATGCGCCCAGGGACAGGGAAGGAAACTGAAGCTTTCTTT.

This chain links TRBV2 with TRBJ1-2; D possibly corresponds to TRBD1 (6 bases). The V end lost 3 bases, the J end lost 4 bases, and 15 bases lay between the germline ends. CDR1 SNHLY and CDR2 FYNNEI come from the germline V gene. This CDR3 is 15 amino acids long. The CDR3 DNA is TGTGCCAGCAGTGACGGACAGAACCCTTCCTATGGCTACACCTTC. This gives the protein CASSDGQNPSYGYTF. The full variable domain, its missing parts supplied by reference TRBV2 and TRBJ1-2, is EPEVTQTPSHQVTQMGQEVILRCVPISNHLYFYWYRQILGQKVEFLVSFYNNEISEKSEIFDDQFSVERPDGSNFTLKIRSTKLEDSAMYFCASSDGQNPSYGYTFGSGTRLTVV.

The gene calls are TRBV27 and TRBJ2-7; 8 bases are shared with TRBD1. The CDR3 extends over 14 amino acids. With V trimmed by 3 bases and J by 5 bases, 6 bases remained unmatched. Germline V gives CDR1 MNHEY, CDR2 SMNVEV (reference sequence). The CDR3 loop reads CASSLAGGFNEQYF. In nucleotides, the CDR3 is TGTGCCAGCAGTTTGGCAGGGGGCTTTAACGAGCAGTACTTC.

Notes on this clone: This same CDR3 is encoded by further DNA sequences in the sample. CDR3 loop: CASSRTSGTYNEQFF. CDR3 nucleotide sequence: TGTGCCAGCAGCCGAACTAGCGGGACCTACAATGAGCAGTTCTTC. This rearrangement joins TRBV6-6 to TRBJ2-1; 10 bases agree with TRBD2. V dropped 6 bases and J dropped 2; count of bases not matched to a gene: 4. There are 15 residues in the CDR3. Per the germline V gene, CDR1 is MNHNY and CDR2 is SVGAGI (reference sequence).

The chain combines TRBV19 with TRBJ1-2, with D unresolved. The CDR3 covers 15 residues. The germline V gene has CDR1 LNHDA and CDR2 SQIVND (reference sequence). V lost 0 bases and J lost 6, with 14 bases in between. CDR3 DNA: TGTGCCAGTAGTATAGAGCGGGGAACAATCGATGGCTACACCTTC. Residues: CASSIERGTIDGYTF. Together with reference TRBV19 and TRBJ1-2, the CDR3 gives the full variable domain: DGGITQSPKYLFRKEGQNVTLSCEQNLNHDAMYWYRQDPGQGLRLIYYSQIVNDFQKGDIAEGYSVSREKKESFPLTVTSAQKNPTAFYLCASSIERGTIDGYTFGSGTRLTVV.

This chain links TRBV19 with TRBJ2-1, with 10 bases lining up with TRBD2. V shed 3 bases, J shed 4 bases, and the junction held 12 bases outside the gene matches. The germline V gene has CDR1 LNHDA and CDR2 SQIVND (reference sequence). This CDR3 is built from 18 residues. CDR3 sequence reads: CASSIGASGSSLYNEQFF. Written as DNA, the CDR3 is TGTGCCAGTAGTATCGGGGCTAGCGGGAGCTCTCTTTACAATGAGCAGTTCTTC.

The chain joins TRBV5-1 to TRBJ2-1; D might be TRBD2 (5 bases). V lost 1 base and J 3 bases, leaving 11 bases between the germline ends. Germline assignment: CDR1 SGHRS and CDR2 YFSETQ. The CDR3 covers 15 residues. The CDR3 is CASSLRENVYNEQFF. CDR3 in DNA: TGCGCCAGCAGCTTGAGGGAGAACGTCTACAATGAGCAGTTCTTC.

Only a few counts were recorded for this clone. The gene calls are TRBV29-1 and TRBJ2-7; no clear D gene. The V and J ends lost 0 bases and 3 bases respectively, with 15 bases between them. The CDR3 loop spans 15 amino acids. Germline V gives CDR1 SQVTM, CDR2 ANQGSEA. CDR3 in DNA: TGCAGCGTTGAAGATAGGTCTAGGGCAGGCTACGAGCAGTACTTC. Protein sequence: CSVEDRSRAGYEQYF.

The rearrangement uses TRBV5-1 and TRBJ2-1; 10 positions agree with TRBD2. Germline trimming cut 0 bases from V and 8 bases from J; bases unmatched to any gene: 8. Germline values: CDR1 SGHRS, CDR2 YFSETQ. The CDR3 runs 16 residues. The CDR3, as DNA: TGCGCCAGCAGCTTGGCCAGCGGGAGGGCCTCGCATGAGCAGTTCTTC. This translates into CASSLASGRASHEQFF.

The V and J genes are TRBV2 and TRBJ1-1; 8 nucleotides agree with TRBD1. Trimming cost V 7 bases and J 4 bases; bases outside gene matches: 11. Looked up from germline, CDR1 is SNHLY and CDR2 is FYNNEI. This CDR3 has 15 amino acids. The CDR3 loop is CASTGDRSAATEAFF. The DNA of the CDR3 is TGTGCCAGCACTGGGGACAGGTCGGCGGCCACTGAAGCTTTCTTT.

The V call is TRBV25-1, the J call TRBJ2-1; 7 positions agree with TRBD1. This CDR3 has 15 amino acids. Trimming at V came to 10 bases and at J to 12 bases, leaving 21 bases not matched to a gene. Germline values: CDR1 MGHDK, CDR2 SYGVNS. The DNA for the CDR3 is TGTGCCACCTCACTCGTTGGTACAGGGGCCACCCGGCAGTTCTTC. It specifies CATSLVGTGATRQFF.

The CDR3 bases are TGCGCCAGCAGCTCAAACGGACAGAGCACAGATACGCAGTATTTT. Protein sequence: CASSSNGQSTDTQYF. J is TRBJ2-3 and V is TRBV5-1, with a possible D match to TRBD1 (6 bases). Trimming pared 3 bases from V and 0 bases from J, leaving 11 bases between. This CDR3 contains 15 residues. CDR1 and CDR2 from the germline V gene are SGHRS and YFSETQ.

The chain joins TRBV6-5 to TRBJ2-5; D may match TRBD1 or TRBD2 (5 bases each). The end of the DNA aligns better with TRBJ2-7, so the J call may be wrong. Per the germline V gene, CDR1 is MNHEY and CDR2 is SVGAGI. The length of the CDR3 is 13 residues. The CDR3: CASSGTLLYEQYF. The DNA of the CDR3 is TGTGCCAGCAGTGGGACGTTGCTTTACGAGCAGTACTTC.